These 16 T cell receptor beta chains share one sample of origin, sequenced in a study of T cells after yellow fever vaccination. MiXCR, applied by TCRdb to the 5' RACE reads, yields one record per CDR3 protein. The sample lists approximately 300,000 distinct CDR3 sequences, over 10% occurring once. This specimen consisted of CD4+ T cells sorted from PBMCs, obtained 45 days after the yellow fever booster vaccination. The receptor set was obtained from a man aged 30 to 39 who received the YFV17D yellow fever vaccine.

This clonotype was observed a few times. V usage is TRBV20-1 and J usage is TRBJ2-7; 9 nucleotides line up with TRBD2. This CDR3 is 15 amino acids long. Germline lookup yields CDR1 DFQATT and CDR2 SNEGSKA (reference sequence). The V segment lost 0 bases and the J segment 6 bases; nucleotides outside the gene matches: 9. The CDR3 bases are TGCAGTGCTAGAGATCGCACTAGCGGGTCAAGCGAGCAGTACTTC. Translated, it gives CSARDRTSGSSEQYF.

This clonotype has only a few counts. The V call is TRBV7-3, the J call TRBJ1-2, with a possible D match to TRBD1 (6 bases). Germline lookup yields CDR1 SGHTA and CDR2 FQGTGA. V lost 5 bases and J 0 bases, leaving 10 bases between the germline ends. This CDR3 is 14 amino acids long. The CDR3 DNA reads as TGTGCCAGCAGCCAAGGGACAACTAACTATGGCTACACCTTC. Residues: CASSQGTTNYGYTF. Full variable domain (missing parts from reference TRBV7-3 and TRBJ1-2): GAGVSQTPSNKVTEKGKYVELRCDPISGHTALYWYRQSLGQGPEFLIYFQGTGAADDSGLPNDRFFAVRPEGSVSTLKIQRTERGDSAVYLCASSQGTTNYGYTFGSGTRLTVV.

This clonotype appeared a few times. The gene calls are TRBV20-1 and TRBJ2-5; TRBD2 agrees at 9 bases. The CDR3 is 17 amino acids. CDR1 and CDR2 (germline): DFQATT, SNEGSKA (reference sequence). The ends lost 0 bases at V and 2 bases at J; junction bases unmatched: 10. The CDR3 DNA follows: TGCAGTGCTAGAGATTGGAGGGCTAGCGGGACTCAAGAGACCCAGTACTTC. Protein product: CSARDWRASGTQETQYF.

This clonotype was recorded many times. This rearrangement joins TRBV29-1 to TRBJ2-7; D uncertain. Per germline, CDR1 SQVTM and CDR2 ANQGSEA. The V and J ends lost 4 bases and 3 bases respectively, with 7 bases between them. The CDR3 contains 11 residues. The CDR3 protein is CSVGEGYEQYF. The CDR3, as DNA: TGCAGCGTTGGGGAAGGCTACGAGCAGTACTTC.

V is TRBV28 and J is TRBJ2-1; 8 bases line up with TRBD1. Germline-derived CDR1 and CDR2 are MDHEN and SYDVKM. This CDR3 comprises 15 residues. Trimming cost V 5 bases and J 11 bases; bases outside gene matches: 14. In nucleotides, the CDR3 is TGTGCCAGCAGTCCCCACACAGGGGGGAACGTTAAGCAGTTCTTC. Translated, it gives CASSPHTGGNVKQFF.

This clonotype was seen a few times. V and J are TRBV20-1 and TRBJ2-1; 7 positions agree with TRBD2. Germline CDR1 DFQATT, CDR2 SNEGSKA (reference sequence). V dropped 1 base and J dropped 0; count of bases not matched to a gene: 9. The CDR3 runs 17 residues. The CDR3 sequence is CSARAVLAESSYNEQFF. CDR3 nucleotides: TGCAGTGCTAGAGCGGTTCTAGCGGAAAGCTCCTACAATGAGCAGTTCTTC.

This clonotype occurred many times. The gene calls are TRBV5-1 and TRBJ2-5, with 8 nucleotides matching TRBD2. The CDR3 consists of 14 residues. With V trimmed by 2 bases and J by 2 bases, 2 bases remained unmatched. CDR1 SGHRS and CDR2 YFSETQ come from the germline V gene. CDR3 in amino acids: CASSFTSGQETQYF. CDR3 DNA sequence: TGCGCCAGCAGCTTTACTAGCGGACAAGAGACCCAGTACTTC.

The CDR3 sequence: CASRTTGIYEQYF. CDR3 DNA: TGTGCCAGCAGGACCACAGGGATTTACGAGCAGTACTTC. The V call is TRBV27, the J call TRBJ2-7; tentative D call: TRBD1 (6 bases). The germline V and J ends were trimmed by 6 bases and 4 bases, with 13 bases remaining between them. Per the germline V gene, CDR1 is MNHEY and CDR2 is SMNVEV (reference sequence). The CDR3 is made up of 13 amino acids.

The CDR3 DNA reads TGCGCCAGCAGCGAGGACGGGACCGGGTACGAGCAGTACTTC. It yields the protein CASSEDGTGYEQYF. The chain has TRBV5-1 and TRBJ2-7; the D call may be TRBD1 or TRBD2 (5 bases each). The CDR3 has 14 amino acids. The V gene's germline CDR1 is SGHRS and CDR2 YFSETQ. The germline V and J ends were trimmed by 4 bases and 4 bases, with 15 bases remaining between them.

The chain uses TRBV7-2 and TRBJ2-7; TRBD1 aligns across 8 bases. The CDR3 runs 14 residues. V gave up 5 bases and J gave up 7 bases; unmatched junction bases: 10. Germline V gene lookup returns CDR1 SGHTA and CDR2 FQGNSA. The CDR3 spells CASSRGQGSGEQYF. In DNA, the CDR3 is TGTGCCAGCAGCCGCGGACAGGGATCTGGTGAGCAGTACTTC.

This clonotype was detected only a few times. The chain recombines TRBV5-1 with TRBJ2-7, with TRBD2 as a possible D gene (5 bases). The germline V gene encodes CDR1 SGHRS and CDR2 YFSETQ. This CDR3 spans 15 amino acids. V shed 5 bases and J shed 0 bases, with 15 bases lying between them. CDR3 nucleotides: TGCGCCAGCAGGCCGGACTCTCATAGCTCCTACGAGCAGTACTTC. Its protein is CASRPDSHSSYEQYF.

This clonotype was seen a handful of times. For the CDR3, the DNA is TGTGCCAGCAGTGAAGTCAGGGCTTACGAGCAGTACTTC. As protein: CASSEVRAYEQYF. The J gene is TRBJ2-7, the V gene TRBV6-1; D might be TRBD1 (5 bases). In germline, CDR1 is MNHNS, CDR2 SASEGT. V dropped 1 base and J dropped 4 bases, with 8 bases sitting between them. The CDR3 runs 13 residues.

This clonotype was observed many times. V usage is TRBV5-1 and J usage is TRBJ2-3, with TRBD2 as a possible D gene (7 bases). CDR3 length equals 16 residues. With 1 base removed from V and 9 bases from J, the gap between germline ends came to 21 bases. Germline loops: CDR1 SGHRS, CDR2 YFSETQ. For the CDR3, the DNA is TGCGCCAGCAGCTTGTCGTGGGAGCGGGATCAGGGGACGCAGTATTTT. Translated: CASSLSWERDQGTQYF.

This clonotype was recorded a few times. The chain is built from TRBV3-1 and TRBJ1-2; the D is unclear. The CDR3 extends over 13 amino acids. Germline V gene lookup returns CDR1 LGHDT and CDR2 YNNKEL (reference sequence). Trimming stripped 2 bases from V and 5 bases from J, with 9 bases between. This CDR3 reads CASSQRTRYGYTF. In DNA, the CDR3 is TGTGCCAGCAGCCAACGAACCAGATATGGCTACACCTTC.

This clonotype has a handful of counts. This chain uses TRBV28 with TRBJ2-1; either TRBD1 or TRBD2 may supply D (6 bases each). The CDR3 consists of 15 residues. Germline values: CDR1 MDHEN, CDR2 SYDVKM. V dropped 10 bases and J dropped 4 bases, with 20 bases sitting between them. This CDR3 reads CATRGVGGPYNEQFF. The CDR3 DNA reads TGTGCCACCCGAGGCGTGGGGGGCCCTTACAATGAGCAGTTCTTC. Full variable domain (missing parts from reference TRBV28 and TRBJ2-1): DVKVTQSSRYLVKRTGEKVFLECVQDMDHENMFWYRQDPGLGLRLIYFSYDVKMKEKGDIPEGYSVSREKKERFSLILESASTNQTSMYLCATRGVGGPYNEQFFGPGTRLTVL.

The gene calls are TRBV12-3 or TRBV12-4 and TRBJ2-3; D gene uncertain. Trimming cost V 3 bases and J 4 bases, with 8 bases left between them. The CDR3 covers 13 residues. The CDR3 region is CASSFSRADTQYF. The CDR3 coding sequence is TGTGCCAGCAGTTTTTCTAGGGCAGATACGCAGTATTTT.